This passage covers 3 T cell receptor beta chains from one sample sequenced in a study of T cell responses to AZD1222 COVID-19 vaccine. The protocol was immunoSEQ multiplex PCR, while the TCRdb copy is restricted to in-frame clones and leaves out a portion. The sample consists of some 100,000 clones, roughly 90% of them appearing once. The material sequenced was peripheral blood, taken 28 days after the second AZD1222 dose. These TCRs come from an adult who received the AZD1222 COVID-19 vaccine.

The chain carries TRBV6-5 and TRBJ2-5; 8 bases are shared with TRBD2. Germline V gene sequence: CDR1 MNHEY, CDR2 SVGAGI. The CDR3 spans 16 residues. Germline trimming cut 2 bases from V and 9 bases from J; bases unmatched to any gene: 14. CDR3 nucleotides: TGTGCCAGCAGTTACATGACTAGCGCCCGGGACGTGGCCCAGTACTTC. Translating it yields CASSYMTSARDVAQYF.

The chain carries TRBV19 and TRBJ1-1, with 9 positions matching TRBD1. Germline CDR1 reads LNHDA; CDR2 reads SQIVND (reference sequence). The CDR3 has 16 residues. V lost 6 bases and J lost 4; bases outside the gene matches: 12. The CDR3 DNA is TGTGCCAGTAGCCTTCGGACAGGGGTGACGGGCACTGAAGCTTTCTTT. Protein product: CASSLRTGVTGTEAFF.

The chain couples TRBV9 to TRBJ1-1, with D tentatively TRBD1 (5 bases). Germline lookup yields CDR1 SGDLS and CDR2 YYNGEE. The CDR3 contains 13 residues. The V end was cut by 3 bases, the J end by 1 base, with 7 bases between. CDR3: CASSATANTEAFF. The DNA of the CDR3 is TGTGCCAGCAGCGCGACAGCGAACACTGAAGCTTTCTTT. The full variable domain, in which reference TRBV9 and TRBJ1-1 provide the parts outside the CDR3, is DSGVTQTPKHLITATGQRVTLRCSPRSGDLSVYWYQQSLDQGLQFLIQYYNGEERAKGNILERFSAQQFPDLHSELNLSSLELGDSALYFCASSATANTEAFFGQGTRLTVV.